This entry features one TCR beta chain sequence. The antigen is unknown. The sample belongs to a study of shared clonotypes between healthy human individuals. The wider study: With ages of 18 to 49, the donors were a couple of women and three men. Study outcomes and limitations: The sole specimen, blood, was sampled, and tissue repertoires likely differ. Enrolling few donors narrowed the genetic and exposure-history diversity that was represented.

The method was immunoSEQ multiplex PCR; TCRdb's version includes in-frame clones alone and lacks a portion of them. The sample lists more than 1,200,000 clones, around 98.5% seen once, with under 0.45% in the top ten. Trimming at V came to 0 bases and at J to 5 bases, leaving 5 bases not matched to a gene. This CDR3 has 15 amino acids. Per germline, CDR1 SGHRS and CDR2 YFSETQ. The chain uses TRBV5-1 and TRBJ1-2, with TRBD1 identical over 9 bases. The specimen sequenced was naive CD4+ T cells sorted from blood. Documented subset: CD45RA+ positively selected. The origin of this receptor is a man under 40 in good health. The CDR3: CASSLETGTGYGYTF. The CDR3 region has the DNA TGCGCCAGCAGCTTGGAGACCGGGACAGGGTATGGCTACACCTTC.